These 4 T cell receptor beta chains were sequenced from one sample in a study of cytomegalovirus exposure and HLA in healthy donors. The PCR made use of 60 Vbeta and 13 Jbeta primers. Data came from immunoSEQ multiplex PCR; TCRdb stores just in-frame clones and leaves some out. Among around 180,000 clones, around 80% were seen once, and the ten largest hold about 1.9%. The specimen was PBMCs. Receptor source: a woman aged 18-35 years in good health and CMV-seropositive.

V is TRBV4-2 and J is TRBJ1-6; no clear D gene. The CDR3 consists of 14 residues. CDR1 is LGHNA and CDR2 is YNFKEQ in the germline V gene. V was cut by 1 base and J by 14 bases, with 15 bases left in between. The CDR3 sequence is CASSQGAEAEALHF. The CDR3 DNA reads TGTGCCAGCAGCCAAGGGGCAGAGGCGGAGGCCCTCCACTTT.

The chain joins TRBV6-1 to TRBJ1-2, with D uncertain. This CDR3 region has 15 residues. The germline V gene has CDR1 MNHNS and CDR2 SASEGT. V lost 0 bases and J 2 bases, leaving 10 bases between the germline ends. CDR3 in DNA: TGTGCCAGCAGTGAAGCAGGCGGGGAGAACTATGGCTACACCTTC. It encodes CASSEAGGENYGYTF.

The chain employs TRBV28 and TRBJ1-2; 9 positions agree with TRBD1. The CDR3 has 20 residues. V lost 2 bases and J lost 4; bases outside the gene matches: 20. The germline V gene has CDR1 MDHEN and CDR2 SYDVKM. This CDR3 is CASSLLLPLLQGAGFYGYTF. The DNA for the CDR3 is TGTGCCAGCAGTTTACTCCTTCCACTCTTACAGGGGGCCGGCTTCTATGGCTACACCTTC.

V and J are TRBV28 and TRBJ2-1, with TRBD2 matching over 10 bases. After removal of 5 bases from V and 2 bases from J, the junction contained 6 bases not matched to a gene. There are 16 residues in the CDR3. Germline CDR1 is MDHEN and CDR2 is SYDVKM. CDR3 nucleotide sequence: TGTGCCAGCAGTCAAACTAGCGGGGAGACCTACAATGAGCAGTTCTTC. This gives the protein CASSQTSGETYNEQFF. The full variable domain, completed using reference TRBV28 and TRBJ2-1, is DVKVTQSSRYLVKRTGEKVFLECVQDMDHENMFWYRQDPGLGLRLIYFSYDVKMKEKGDIPEGYSVSREKKERFSLILESASTNQTSMYLCASSQTSGETYNEQFFGPGTRLTVL.